These 21 T cell receptor beta chains were all obtained from the same sample, sequenced in a study of cytomegalovirus exposure and HLA in healthy donors. The PCR was carried out with 60 Vbeta primers and 13 Jbeta primers. Sequencing was performed with immunoSEQ multiplex PCR; in TCRdb, only in-frame clones are kept and a portion is missing. The table has around 64,000 clones, around 91% seen once. The specimen sequenced was PBMCs. The source of these receptors is a woman aged 25-40 years in good health and CMV-seropositive.

The chain recombines TRBV30 with TRBJ2-2; D is perhaps TRBD2 (6 bases). V was trimmed by 3 bases and J by 0 bases, leaving 17 bases between them. The CDR3 is made up of 17 amino acids. Germline lookup yields CDR1 GTSNPN and CDR2 SVGIG (reference sequence). CDR3 DNA sequence: TGTGCCTGGAGGAGGAGGAGCGGGCCTTCGAACACCGGGGAGCTGTTTTTT. Translating gives CAWRRRSGPSNTGELFF.

This chain links TRBV6-5 with TRBJ2-7; 7 nucleotides match TRBD1. V lost 6 bases and J lost 4; bases outside the gene matches: 9. Germline V gene lookup returns CDR1 MNHEY and CDR2 SVGAGI. The CDR3 consists of 14 residues. The CDR3 region is CASSQKTGRYEQYF. Here the CDR3 DNA reads TGTGCCAGCAGCCAAAAGACAGGGCGGTACGAGCAGTACTTC.

This rearrangement joins TRBV7-6 to TRBJ1-1; possibly TRBD1 for D (5 bases). V lost 1 base and J 3 bases, leaving 15 bases between the germline ends. From germline, CDR1 is SGHVS and CDR2 FNYEAQ. The CDR3 totals 16 residues. CDR3 protein: CASSLGQGGFDTEAFF. DNA for the CDR3: TGTGCCAGCAGCTTAGGGCAGGGAGGGTTTGACACTGAAGCTTTCTTT.

CDR3 protein: CASSFLAPNTGELFF. The DNA of the CDR3 is TGCGCCAGCAGCTTCCTAGCGCCCAACACCGGGGAGCTGTTTTTT. This chain links TRBV5-1 with TRBJ2-2; possibly TRBD2 for D (6 bases). V was trimmed by 2 bases and J by 2 bases, leaving 10 bases between them. In germline, CDR1 is SGHRS, CDR2 YFSETQ. The CDR3 runs to 15 residues.

The chain uses TRBV6-5 and TRBJ2-7, with 15 bases that match TRBD2. Germline V gives CDR1 MNHEY, CDR2 SVGAGI. The V and J ends lost 4 bases and 4 bases, in that order; junction bases with no gene match: 5. The CDR3 is made up of 16 amino acids. The CDR3 nucleotides read TGTGCCAGCAGTTCCCCAGGACTAGCGGGAGGGTACGAGCAGTACTTC. Residues: CASSSPGLAGGYEQYF.

This clone is a singleton in its sample. The chain employs TRBV4-2 and TRBJ2-1; TRBD2 agrees at 7 bases. Germline loops: CDR1 LGHNA, CDR2 YNFKEQ. This CDR3 has 20 residues. The V gene end was trimmed by 0 bases and the J gene end by 1 base; junction bases not matched to a gene: 15. In DNA form, the CDR3 reads TGTGCCAGCAGCCAAGAGGTTGGTGGGAGGGCCTTTTGGTCCTACAATGAGCAGTTCTTC. Protein product: CASSQEVGGRAFWSYNEQFF.

The chain carries TRBV5-1 and TRBJ2-7; TRBD1 is a possible D gene (5 bases). Trimming took off 5 bases at V and 2 bases at J, with 11 bases between the two ends. Germline V gene data show CDR1 as SGHRS and CDR2 as YFSETQ. The CDR3 is 13 residues long. CDR3 in amino acids: CASSEVGAYEQYF. The CDR3 coding sequence is TGCGCCAGCAGTGAAGTAGGGGCCTACGAGCAGTACTTC.

The chain is built from TRBV14 and TRBJ2-3, with TRBD1 as a possible D gene (6 bases). Germline V gives CDR1 SGHDN, CDR2 FVKESK. The V end lost 4 bases, the J end lost 10 bases, and 15 bases lay between the germline ends. CDR3 length: 13 residues. CDR3 coding DNA: TGTGCCAGCAGCCTCGAAAGGGGGTCTCCGCAGTATTTT. Translated, it gives CASSLERGSPQYF.

The chain recombines TRBV11-2 with TRBJ2-7; the match to TRBD2 covers 8 bases. CDR3 length: 16 amino acids. Germline lookup yields CDR1 SGHAT and CDR2 FQNNGV. V lost 1 base to trimming and J lost 0 bases; unmatched junction nucleotides: 5. CDR3 residues: CASSLAGGQFSYEQYF. DNA of the CDR3: TGTGCCAGCAGCTTAGCGGGGGGGCAGTTCTCCTACGAGCAGTACTTC.

The chain links TRBV6-6 to TRBJ1-2; D unclear. The germline V and J ends were trimmed by 4 bases and 3 bases, with 3 bases remaining between them. CDR1 is MNHNY, CDR2 SVGAGI, per germline (reference sequence). The CDR3 covers 11 residues. The CDR3 nucleotides are TGTGCCAGCAGTTCTGACTATGGCTACACCTTC. Translated, it gives CASSSDYGYTF.

The chain couples TRBV5-1 to TRBJ2-1; 7 bases map to TRBD2. This CDR3 region has 14 residues. The junction had 4 bases not matched to a gene; V was cut back by 0 bases and J by 7 bases. Germline CDR1 SGHRS, CDR2 YFSETQ. CDR3 residues: CASSLVAGRNEQFF. DNA for the CDR3: TGCGCCAGCAGCTTGGTAGCCGGGAGGAATGAGCAGTTCTTC. Supplemented by reference TRBV5-1 and TRBJ2-1, the full variable domain reads KAGVTQTPRYLIKTRGQQVTLSCSPISGHRSVSWYQQTPGQGLQFLFEYFSETQRNKGNFPGRFSGRQFSNSRSEMNVSTLELGDSALYLCASSLVAGRNEQFFGPGTRLTVL.

The chain links TRBV28 to TRBJ2-5, with a weak D call TRBD1 (5 bases). Germline CDR1 reads MDHEN; CDR2 reads SYDVKM. Deletions cut 3 bases from V and 7 bases from J, with 9 bases between. The CDR3 length is 12 residues. Here the CDR3 DNA reads TGTGCCAGCAGTTTTCAGGGATTGACCCAGTACTTC. It codes for CASSFQGLTQYF.

The chain couples TRBV19 to TRBJ1-1; TRBD1 agrees at 9 bases. In germline, CDR1 is LNHDA, CDR2 SQIVND (reference sequence). This CDR3 has 15 amino acids. Germline trimming cut 5 bases from V and 4 bases from J; bases unmatched to any gene: 8. The CDR3 region is CASSPSPTGGTEAFF. CDR3 in DNA: TGTGCCAGTAGTCCCAGTCCGACAGGGGGCACTGAAGCTTTCTTT.

V usage is TRBV6-4 and J usage is TRBJ2-7, with 8 bases aligning to TRBD2. CDR1 MRHNA and CDR2 SNTAGT come from the germline V gene. The CDR3 covers 13 residues. Trimming took 6 bases from V and 1 from J; bases not matched to a gene: 2. CDR3 nucleotide sequence: TGTGCCAGCAGAGGCGGGGGGTCCTACGAGCAGTACTTC. Residues: CASRGGGSYEQYF.

V and J are TRBV27 and TRBJ2-1, with 7 bases aligning to TRBD1. CDR1 and CDR2 from the germline V gene are MNHEY and SMNVEV (reference sequence). The CDR3 extends over 15 amino acids. V lost 6 bases to trimming and J lost 3 bases; unmatched junction nucleotides: 8. The CDR3 loop is CASSPPRGNYNEQFF. CDR3 nucleotides: TGTGCCAGCAGCCCCCCCAGGGGGAACTACAATGAGCAGTTCTTC.

This chain joins TRBV5-4 and TRBJ1-2; perhaps TRBD1 as D (5 bases). Germline loops: CDR1 SGHNT, CDR2 YYREEE (reference sequence). CDR3 length: 15 residues. The germline V and J ends were trimmed by 0 bases and 0 bases, with 9 bases remaining between them. This CDR3 is CASSLVGGSNYGYTF. The CDR3 bases are TGTGCCAGCAGCTTGGTCGGGGGGTCTAACTATGGCTACACCTTC. The full variable domain, its missing parts supplied by reference TRBV5-4 and TRBJ1-2, is ETGVTQSPTHLIKTRGQQVTLRCSSQSGHNTVSWYQQALGQGPQFIFQYYREEENGRGNFPPRFSGLQFPNYSSELNVNALELDDSALYLCASSLVGGSNYGYTFGSGTRLTVV.

In nucleotides, the CDR3 is TGTGCCAGCAGCTTAGGAGGGGGAAGAACCTACAATGAGCAGTTCTTC. This gives the protein CASSLGGGRTYNEQFF. V is TRBV11-3 and J is TRBJ2-1, with D perhaps matching TRBD1 (6 bases). CDR1 and CDR2 (germline): SGHNT, YENEEA. This CDR3 has 16 residues. The V and J ends lost 1 base and 2 bases respectively, with 12 bases between them. Complete variable domain (other parts from reference TRBV11-3 and TRBJ2-1): EAGVVQSPRYKIIEKKQPVAFWCNPISGHNTLYWYLQNLGQGPELLIRYENEEAVDDSQLPKDRFSAERLKGVDSTLKIQPAELGDSAVYLCASSLGGGRTYNEQFFGPGTRLTVL.

The chain couples TRBV4-2 to TRBJ2-2; possibly TRBD1 for D (5 bases). In germline, CDR1 is LGHNA, CDR2 YNFKEQ. V lost 0 bases and J lost 11, with 10 bases in between. The CDR3 has 13 amino acids. CDR3 coding DNA: TGTGCCAGCAGCCAAGACGGCAGGGAAGAGCTGTTTTTT. Amino acids: CASSQDGREELFF.

This sequence joins TRBV4-1 and TRBJ1-2; 10 bases map to TRBD1. CDR1 is MGHRA, CDR2 YSYEKL, per germline. Trimming at V came to 0 bases and at J to 5 bases, leaving 0 bases not matched to a gene. This CDR3 region has 14 residues. CDR3 sequence reads: CASSQEGQGYGYTF. The CDR3 DNA is TGCGCCAGCAGCCAAGAGGGACAGGGGTATGGCTACACCTTC.

The V call is TRBV27, the J call TRBJ2-5; 9 bases line up with TRBD1. The J call is doubtful: the DNA matches TRBJ2-7 better. This CDR3 contains 16 residues. Germline CDR1 MNHEY, CDR2 SMNVEV (reference sequence). CDR3 sequence: CASSSSEQGAFNEQYF. The CDR3 bases are TGTGCCAGCAGTTCCTCCGAACAGGGGGCATTCAACGAGCAGTACTTC.

The rearrangement links TRBV4-1 to TRBJ2-3; D is unclear. The CDR3 consists of 15 residues. Looked up from germline, CDR1 is MGHRA and CDR2 is YSYEKL. Trimming removed 1 base from V and 5 bases from J, with 13 bases in between. CDR3 region: CASSQVLRPRDTQYF. The CDR3 coding sequence is TGCGCCAGCAGCCAAGTACTGAGGCCCCGAGATACGCAGTATTTT.